The present T cell receptor (beta chain) was sequenced within a study of CD4 and CD8 cells across lung adenocarcinoma regions. Localized lung adenocarcinoma, a non-small cell lung cancer, affected the donors. The CDR3 is 13 amino acids. The ends were cut back, 2 bases at V and 4 bases at J, with 5 bases in the middle. From germline, CDR1 is MNHEY and CDR2 SVGAGI. In this sample, this clonotype turned up many times. TCRdb recomputed calls from the PCR reads with MiXCR, one row per CDR3 protein. The table includes nearly 9,500 distinct CDR3 sequences, around half detected once. Sequences were obtained from CD8+ T cells from the margin of a lung tumor. J is TRBJ2-2 and V is TRBV6-5; D ambiguous. The source is a female donor with lung adenocarcinoma. The CD4 and CD8 labels of this study may be unreliable. The CDR3 reads CASSYGPTGELFF. The CDR3 DNA reads as TGTGCCAGCAGTTACGGTCCCACCGGGGAGCTGTTTTTT.